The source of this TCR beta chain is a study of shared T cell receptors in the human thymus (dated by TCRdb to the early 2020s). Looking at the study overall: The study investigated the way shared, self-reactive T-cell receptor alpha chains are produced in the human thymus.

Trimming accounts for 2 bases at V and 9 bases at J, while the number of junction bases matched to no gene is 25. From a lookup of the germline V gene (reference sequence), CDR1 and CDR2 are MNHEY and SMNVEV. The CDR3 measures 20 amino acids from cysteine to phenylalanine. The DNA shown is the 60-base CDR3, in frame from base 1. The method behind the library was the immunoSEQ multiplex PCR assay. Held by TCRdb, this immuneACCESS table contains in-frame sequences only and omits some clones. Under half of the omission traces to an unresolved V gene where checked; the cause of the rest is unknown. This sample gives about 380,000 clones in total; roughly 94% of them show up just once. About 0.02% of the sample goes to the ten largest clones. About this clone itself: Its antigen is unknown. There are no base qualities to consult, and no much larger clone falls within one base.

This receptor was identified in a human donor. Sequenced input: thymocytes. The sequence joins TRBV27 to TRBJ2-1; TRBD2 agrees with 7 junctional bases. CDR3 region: CASSLIATPGGPFSPGEQFF. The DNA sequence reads TGTGCCAGCAGTTTAATAGCAACCCCGGGGGGTCCCTTCTCACCAGGTGAGCAGTTCTTC.